This T cell receptor beta chain was sequenced for a study of spatial heterogeneity in lung cancer. CDR1 and CDR2 (germline): SGDLS, YYNGEE. V was clipped by 2 bases and J by 4 bases, with 15 bases between them. The CDR3 covers 16 residues. All TCR cDNA molecules were individually tagged with a unique molecular identifier. MiXCR was run by TCRdb on the 5' RACE reads, yielding one entry per CDR3 protein. The table lists 110,000 or so distinct CDR3 sequences, 11% of them singletons. Time point noted: blood at routine non-recurrence follow-up after resection. Here the sequenced sample was PBMCs, taken at follow-up. The clonotype originates from a female donor with early-stage non-small cell lung cancer. V is TRBV9 and J is TRBJ2-2; possibly TRBD1 or TRBD2 for D (6 bases each). The chain's CDR3 is CASSVGPGAGTGELFF. CDR3 sequence (DNA): TGTGCCAGCAGCGTGGGACCGGGGGCGGGCACCGGGGAGCTGTTTTTT.